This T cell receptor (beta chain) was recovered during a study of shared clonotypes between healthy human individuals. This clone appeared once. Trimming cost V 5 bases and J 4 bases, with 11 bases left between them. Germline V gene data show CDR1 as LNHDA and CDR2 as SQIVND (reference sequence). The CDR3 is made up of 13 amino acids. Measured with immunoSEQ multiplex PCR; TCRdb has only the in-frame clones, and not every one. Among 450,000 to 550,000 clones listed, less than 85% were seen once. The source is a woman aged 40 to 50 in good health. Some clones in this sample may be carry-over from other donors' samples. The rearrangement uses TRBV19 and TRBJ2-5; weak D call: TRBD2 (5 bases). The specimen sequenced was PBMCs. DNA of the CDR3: TGTGCCAGTAGTGCCACCGGAGGAGAGACCCAGTACTTC. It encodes CASSATGGETQYF.